This T cell receptor (beta chain) is from a study of CD8+ T cells in alopecia areata. Study conclusions and caveats: Throughout tofacitinib, many expanded lesional clones continued to persist in scalp and blood. Scalp clonality decreased significantly with tofacitinib, and so did expanded CD8+ clones among the top 100.

Treatment reported: oral pan-JAK inhibitor, 5-10 mg twice daily. Concerning this clone itself: The antigen remains unidentified.

Isolated RNA was reverse transcribed into cDNA used as the sequencing template. This table comes from immunoSEQ multiplex PCR, and its TCRdb copy is limited to in-frame clones, with some not included. Here the sample spans approximately 280,000 clones, more than 45% being singletons. The CDR3 is 14 amino acids. The J segment lost 7 bases and the V segment lost 0 bases, leaving 7 bases of the junction unmatched. The germline CDR1 and CDR2 sequences are GTSNPN and SVGIG (reference sequence). This clonotype was sampled from a human donor with alopecia areata. This rearrangement joins TRBV30 to TRBJ1-2; TRBD1 matches 8 bases. The sequences come from CD4+ T cells sorted from blood, collected at week 24, from a patient treated with tofacitinib. The CDR3 is CAWSVRGRGPGYTF. The CDR3 DNA reads TGTGCCTGGAGTGTACGGGGCAGGGGGCCTGGCTACACCTTC.